Following are 23 T cell receptor beta chains from one sample sequenced in a study of CD8+ T cells in alopecia areata. RNA was isolated and reverse transcribed to cDNA, the sequencing template. Sequencing was performed with immunoSEQ multiplex PCR; in TCRdb, only in-frame clones are kept and a portion is missing. The table lists roughly 130,000 clones, roughly 58% of them singletons. Specimen: CD4+ T cells sorted from blood, collected at week 0. Source of these receptors: a human donor with alopecia areata.

The rearrangement joins TRBV5-1 to TRBJ1-5; the D is unclear. V was clipped by 0 bases and J by 0 bases, with 13 bases between them. The germline gives CDR1 SGHRS, CDR2 YFSETQ. The CDR3 covers 17 residues. The CDR3 region is CASSLVPRPYSNQPQHF. For the CDR3, the DNA is TGCGCCAGCAGCTTGGTACCCAGGCCATATAGCAATCAGCCCCAGCATTTT.

The J gene is TRBJ1-2, the V gene TRBV12-5; tentative D call: TRBD1 (6 bases). V dropped 3 bases and J dropped 4 bases, with 12 bases sitting between them. Germline CDR1 reads LGHNT; CDR2 reads FRNRAP. The CDR3 is 14 residues long. Here the CDR3 reads CASGLGQTVYGYTF. The CDR3 DNA is TGTGCTAGTGGTTTAGGACAGACCGTCTATGGCTACACCTTC.

The chain carries TRBV28 and TRBJ1-1; TRBD1 is a possible D gene (5 bases). V gave up 3 bases and J gave up 10 bases, with 15 bases separating them. Germline CDR1 is MDHEN and CDR2 is SYDVKM. The CDR3 runs 13 residues. DNA of the CDR3: TGTGCCAGCAGTTTTCCCGGGACTCGCGGAGCTTTCTTT. Its protein product is CASSFPGTRGAFF.

The rearrangement uses TRBV5-1 and TRBJ2-5, with unresolved D. From germline, CDR1 is SGHRS and CDR2 YFSETQ. This CDR3 is 15 amino acids long. V was shortened by 2 bases and J by 0 bases, with 11 bases between the two germline ends. Here the CDR3 DNA reads TGCGCCAGCAGCTTAGACCGATTGTACCAAGAGACCCAGTACTTC. It yields the protein CASSLDRLYQETQYF.

The chain links TRBV6-5 to TRBJ2-1; 8 bases align to TRBD2. The CDR3 sequence is 14 residues long. Per the germline V gene, CDR1 is MNHEY and CDR2 is SVGAGI. V shed 2 bases, J shed 7 bases, and the junction held 4 bases outside the gene matches. This chain's CDR3 is CASSYAGGGNEQFF. The DNA of the CDR3 is TGTGCCAGCAGTTACGCCGGGGGGGGGAATGAGCAGTTCTTC.

The chain has TRBV6-1 and TRBJ2-3; TRBD2 aligns across 10 bases. The germline gives CDR1 MNHNS, CDR2 SASEGT. V lost 1 base and J lost 6; bases outside the gene matches: 4. The CDR3 runs to 15 residues. DNA for the CDR3: TGTGCCAGCAGTGAAGGTAGCGGGAGGAGGGATACGCAGTATTTT. Translated: CASSEGSGRRDTQYF.

This chain connects TRBV6-5 to TRBJ2-6; D gene ambiguous. The V end was cut by 8 bases, the J end by 0 bases, with 5 bases between. Germline assignment: CDR1 MNHEY and CDR2 SVGAGI. CDR3 length equals 13 residues. CDR3 loop: CASVDSGANVLTF. The CDR3, as DNA: TGTGCCAGCGTCGACTCTGGGGCCAACGTCCTGACTTTC.

CDR3 DNA sequence: TGCGCCAGCAGCCAAGAAACGTCGGGAACAGGGTTCACTGAAGCTTTCTTT. It translates to CASSQETSGTGFTEAFF. V gene TRBV4-3 combines with J gene TRBJ1-1; maybe TRBD1 (6 bases). The CDR3 consists of 17 residues. The V gene lost 0 bases and the J gene lost 4 bases, with 18 bases spanning the gap. From germline, CDR1 is LGHNA and CDR2 YSLEER.

V is TRBV10-3 and J is TRBJ2-1; no definite D call. Germline lookup yields CDR1 ENHRY and CDR2 SYGVKD. Trimming shortened V by 0 bases and J by 8 bases, and 8 bases separated the two germline ends. This CDR3 is built from 13 residues. The CDR3 DNA reads TGTGCCATCAGTGAGTCGAGTGCTTATGAGCAGTTCTTC. It specifies CAISESSAYEQFF.

This clone has more than one count but fewer than ten. The chain employs TRBV10-3 and TRBJ2-2, with D possibly being TRBD1 (6 bases). The CDR3 runs 15 residues. Trimming removed 3 bases at V and 0 bases at J, with 8 bases between. Germline-derived CDR1 and CDR2 are ENHRY and SYGVKD. CDR3 protein: CAISDDRTNTGELFF. The CDR3 DNA follows: TGTGCCATCAGTGACGACAGGACGAACACCGGGGAGCTGTTTTTT.

The chain combines TRBV10-3 with TRBJ1-2, with TRBD1 matching over 8 bases. V was clipped by 2 bases and J by 7 bases; unmatched bases: 12. The germline V gene has CDR1 ENHRY and CDR2 SYGVKD. The CDR3 totals 16 residues. Here the CDR3 reads CAISETRTGPGGGYTF. CDR3 nucleotide sequence: TGTGCCATCAGTGAGACCCGGACAGGGCCAGGGGGTGGCTACACCTTC.

There are a few counts of this clone. The genes are TRBV7-9 and TRBJ1-5, with TRBD1 matching 8 bases. With V trimmed by 3 bases and J by 2 bases, 3 bases remained unmatched. The V gene's germline CDR1 is SEHNR and CDR2 FQNEAQ (reference sequence). CDR3 length: 15 residues. CDR3 region: CASSLGQAGNQPQHF. DNA of the CDR3: TGTGCCAGCAGCTTGGGACAGGCAGGCAATCAGCCCCAGCATTTT.

This clone was picked up a small number of times. The chain has TRBV7-9 and TRBJ2-5, with D uncertain. V was pared by 2 bases and J by 1 base, with 11 bases between. CDR1 SEHNR and CDR2 FQNEAQ come from the germline V gene (reference sequence). This CDR3 is 15 amino acids long. As DNA, the CDR3 is TGTGCCAGCAGCTTATATAGCAGAACCCAAGAGACCCAGTACTTC. It yields the protein CASSLYSRTQETQYF.

This rearrangement joins TRBV7-9 to TRBJ2-7; TRBD1 matches at 8 bases. Germline V gene lookup returns CDR1 SEHNR and CDR2 FQNEAQ (reference sequence). With V trimmed by 3 bases and J by 4 bases, 11 bases remained unmatched. The CDR3 contains 16 residues. CDR3 nucleotides: TGTGCCAGCAGCTTCCCTTCCCGGGACAGGCGATACGAGCAGTACTTC. Amino acid sequence: CASSFPSRDRRYEQYF.

The chain recombines TRBV5-1 with TRBJ1-4; D uncertain. Trimming took 1 base from V and 3 from J, leaving 7 bases between them. The CDR3 is 14 residues long. Looked up from germline, CDR1 is SGHRS and CDR2 is YFSETQ. The CDR3 here is CASSLTGSNEKLFF. DNA for the CDR3: TGCGCCAGCAGCTTGACGGGATCTAATGAAAAACTGTTTTTT.

A single count supports this clone. The V call is TRBV27, the J call TRBJ1-5, with 11 bases fitting TRBD1. J gave up 2 bases and V 5 bases, and 8 bases lay outside the gene matches. CDR3 size: 17 residues. CDR1 is MNHEY, CDR2 SMNVEV, per germline (reference sequence). The CDR3 here is CASSARTGGAGNQPQHF. The CDR3 DNA reads TGTGCCAGCAGTGCCCGGACAGGGGGCGCGGGCAATCAGCCCCAGCATTTT.

This chain connects TRBV6-5 to TRBJ2-7; a weak D match, TRBD2 (5 bases). Trimming cost V 7 bases and J 1 base, with 11 bases left between them. Germline V lookup: CDR1 MNHEY, CDR2 SVGAGI. The CDR3 extends over 13 amino acids. The DNA for the CDR3 is TGTGCCAGCAATCTCCCGGGGTCCTACGAGCAGTACTTC. This sequence encodes CASNLPGSYEQYF.

The V and J genes are TRBV7-2 and TRBJ2-3, with 12 bases aligning to TRBD2. With V trimmed by 5 bases and J by 4 bases, 10 bases remained unmatched. Germline lookup yields CDR1 SGHTA and CDR2 FQGNSA. The CDR3 extends over 17 amino acids. The CDR3 nucleotides are TGTGCCAGCAGCCCCCGGACTAGCGGGATTGCGGCAGATACGCAGTATTTT. It is translated as CASSPRTSGIAADTQYF.

The CDR3 sequence is CASSPGLAGGEQFF. CDR3 sequence (DNA): TGCGCCAGCAGCCCGGGACTAGCGGGAGGAGAGCAGTTCTTC. The chain is built from TRBV5-1 and TRBJ2-1; 15 bases fit TRBD2. The J segment lost 10 bases and the V segment lost 4 bases, leaving 3 bases of the junction unmatched. Germline V CDR1 and CDR2: SGHRS, YFSETQ. CDR3 size: 14 residues.

This chain joins TRBV5-6 and TRBJ1-1; no reliable D call. Deletions cut 4 bases from V and 0 bases from J, with 7 bases between. CDR1 SGHDT and CDR2 YYEEEE come from the germline V gene. The CDR3 is 13 amino acids. In DNA, the CDR3 is TGTGCCAGCAGCGCCTTAGTGAACACTGAAGCTTTCTTT. It is translated as CASSALVNTEAFF.

The CDR3 nucleotides read TGTGCCAGCAGTGAAGAGACAGTTTTCTCCTACGAGCAGTACTTC. The encoded protein is CASSEETVFSYEQYF. The chain couples TRBV6-1 to TRBJ2-7, with D maybe TRBD1 (5 bases). The CDR3 covers 15 residues. Trimming removed 1 base from V and 0 bases from J, with 10 bases in between. Germline V gives CDR1 MNHNS, CDR2 SASEGT.

The chain uses TRBV30 and TRBJ2-1; no clear D. Germline V gene sequence: CDR1 GTSNPN, CDR2 SVGIG (reference sequence). The CDR3 loop spans 13 amino acids. The V gene lost 4 bases and the J gene lost 1 base, with 8 bases spanning the gap. CDR3 sequence (DNA): TGTGCCTGGATGGGCCTATCCTACAATGAGCAGTTCTTC. Its translation: CAWMGLSYNEQFF.

The V and J genes are TRBV6-5 and TRBJ2-7; TRBD2 might be the D (6 bases). Between the trimmed V and J ends, which lost 8 bases and 2 bases, there was a span of 13 bases. The CDR3 covers 13 residues. Looked up from germline, CDR1 is MNHEY and CDR2 is SVGAGI. CDR3 residues: CASAGLPTYEQYF. The CDR3 bases are TGTGCCAGCGCGGGACTTCCCACCTACGAGCAGTACTTC.